These 23 T cell receptor beta chains were all obtained from the same sample, sequenced in a study of blood T cell repertoires in COVID-19. This table comes from immunoSEQ multiplex PCR, and its TCRdb copy is limited to in-frame clones, with some not included. The sample records 200,000 to 250,000 clones, over 75% being singletons. The sample taken for sequencing was peripheral blood. These receptors were obtained from a human donor in a cohort sampled during active COVID-19.

This chain links TRBV19 with TRBJ2-7; 14 bases are a match to TRBD2. The CDR3 has 17 residues. Germline loops: CDR1 LNHDA, CDR2 SQIVND (reference sequence). Trimming removed 5 bases from V and 7 bases from J; junction bases left unmatched: 13. As DNA, the CDR3 is TGTGCCAGTAGTCCCGAAGGACTAGCGGGAGGTCTAAGAGAGCAGTACTTC. This codes for CASSPEGLAGGLREQYF.

This rearrangement joins TRBV3-1 (or the pseudogene TRBV3-2) to TRBJ2-7; 8 bases are shared with TRBD2. V was clipped by 0 bases and J by 3 bases; unmatched bases: 7. The CDR3 has 16 amino acids. Germline V CDR1 and CDR2: LGHDT, YNNKEL (reference sequence). The CDR3 here is CASSQDETSGRYEQYF. Here the CDR3 DNA reads TGTGCCAGCAGCCAAGATGAAACTAGCGGACGCTACGAGCAGTACTTC.

The genes are TRBV12-3 or TRBV12-4 and TRBJ2-7; tentatively, D is TRBD1 (5 bases). The CDR3 spans 13 residues. Trimming pared 6 bases from V and 4 bases from J, leaving 13 bases between. CDR3 protein: CASRKQEFYEQYF. The CDR3 nucleotides read TGTGCCAGCAGGAAACAGGAGTTTTACGAGCAGTACTTC.

This chain joins TRBV24-1 and TRBJ2-7, with 10 bases that match TRBD2. The V and J ends lost 3 bases and 1 base, in that order; junction bases with no gene match: 2. The germline gives CDR1 KGHDR, CDR2 SFDVKD. This CDR3 has 15 residues. The CDR3 DNA follows: TGTGCCACCAGTGATACTAGCGGGACTTCCTACGAGCAGTACTTC. Its translation: CATSDTSGTSYEQYF.

The J gene is TRBJ2-3, the V gene TRBV27; 8 bases match TRBD1. This CDR3 is 14 amino acids long. V trimming: 8 bases; J trimming: 6 bases; junction bases outside the gene matches: 10. Germline V gene sequence: CDR1 MNHEY, CDR2 SMNVEV (reference sequence). CDR3 sequence (DNA): TGTGCCAGCTCATACAGGGGGGCCTGGGATACGCAGTATTTT. Translating it yields CASSYRGAWDTQYF.

This clone was picked up one time. The CDR3 is CASSLLYLRDSSYEQYF. CDR3 DNA: TGTGCCAGCAGTTTACTGTACCTCCGGGACAGCTCCTACGAGCAGTACTTC. The chain recombines TRBV27 with TRBJ2-7; 7 positions match TRBD1. Germline V gene sequence: CDR1 MNHEY, CDR2 SMNVEV (reference sequence). J lost 0 bases, V lost 2 bases, and 10 bases had no gene match. This CDR3 has 17 residues.

The chain has TRBV5-1 and TRBJ2-3, with TRBD2 matching over 7 bases. Germline V lookup: CDR1 SGHRS, CDR2 YFSETQ. V trimming: 4 bases; J trimming: 0 bases; junction bases outside the gene matches: 5. There are 15 residues in the CDR3. DNA for the CDR3: TGCGCCAGCAGCGGAGCTAGCGGCAGCACAGATACGCAGTATTTT. It yields the protein CASSGASGSTDTQYF.

V and J are TRBV6-2 or TRBV6-3 and TRBJ2-7; 7 bases map to TRBD2. The junction had 5 bases not matched to a gene; V was cut back by 2 bases and J by 1 base. Germline V gives CDR1 MNHEY, CDR2 SVGEGT. This CDR3 contains 15 residues. Written as DNA, the CDR3 is TGTGCCAGCAGTTACGGGAGGGACCCTTCCTACGAGCAGTACTTC. Its translation is CASSYGRDPSYEQYF.

The genes are TRBV4-3 and TRBJ1-5; 7 nucleotides line up with TRBD1. The CDR3 is made up of 18 amino acids. Looked up from germline, CDR1 is LGHNA and CDR2 is YSLEER. J was trimmed by 1 base and V by 2 bases; bases with no gene match: 11. CDR3 amino acids: CASSQWETQGTSNQPQHF. CDR3 sequence (DNA): TGCGCCAGCAGCCAATGGGAAACACAGGGGACGAGCAATCAGCCCCAGCATTTT.

V and J are TRBV5-1 and TRBJ1-5, with TRBD1 identical over 7 bases. Germline assignment: CDR1 SGHRS and CDR2 YFSETQ. The CDR3 spans 16 residues. V trimming: 0 bases; J trimming: 6 bases; junction bases outside the gene matches: 9. Written as DNA, the CDR3 is TGCGCCAGCAGCTTGGGGGAGACAGGGAATTTTCAGCCCCAGCATTTT. This sequence encodes CASSLGETGNFQPQHF.

The genes are TRBV3-1 (or the pseudogene TRBV3-2) and TRBJ2-7; D may be TRBD2 (5 bases). There are 17 residues in the CDR3. The V and J ends lost 1 base and 5 bases respectively, with 21 bases between them. Germline V CDR1 and CDR2: LGHDT, YNNKEL (reference sequence). This CDR3 is CASSQATGRRNHNEQYF. The CDR3 coding sequence is TGTGCCAGCAGCCAAGCAACGGGGAGACGAAATCACAACGAGCAGTACTTC.

This clone was observed a single time. The V and J genes are TRBV2 and TRBJ2-7; D perhaps matches TRBD2 (6 bases). CDR1 is SNHLY and CDR2 is FYNNEI in the germline V gene. The CDR3 consists of 13 residues. The V end was cut by 10 bases, the J end by 3 bases, with 16 bases between. As DNA, the CDR3 is TGTGCCACCCGTCGGGGGACGGGCTACGAGCAGTACTTC. Protein: CATRRGTGYEQYF.

V and J are TRBV7-9 and TRBJ1-5; D not resolved. The CDR3 loop spans 17 amino acids. Trimming stripped 1 base from V and 0 bases from J, with 13 bases between. Germline V gene data show CDR1 as SEHNR and CDR2 as FQNEAQ (reference sequence). As DNA, the CDR3 is TGTGCCAGCAGCTTAGTATTGGGCAGTTATAGCAATCAGCCCCAGCATTTT. Its protein is CASSLVLGSYSNQPQHF.

CDR3: CASSLVGGRGEAFF. The CDR3 DNA reads TGCGCCAGCAGCTTGGTGGGGGGAAGGGGTGAAGCTTTCTTT. The chain couples TRBV5-1 to TRBJ1-1, with D possibly being TRBD1 (5 bases). The CDR3 consists of 14 residues. The germline V gene encodes CDR1 SGHRS and CDR2 YFSETQ. V was shortened by 0 bases and J by 7 bases, with 13 bases between the two germline ends.

The chain is built from TRBV5-5 and TRBJ2-3; 10 bases fit TRBD2. After removal of 3 bases from V and 3 bases from J, the junction contained 4 bases not matched to a gene. This CDR3 contains 15 residues. CDR1 is SGHKS, CDR2 YYEKEE, per germline (reference sequence). This chain's CDR3 is CASSSLAGGTDTQYF. CDR3 in DNA: TGTGCCAGCAGCTCCTTAGCGGGAGGTACAGATACGCAGTATTTT. Together with reference TRBV5-5 and TRBJ2-3, the CDR3 gives the full variable domain: DAGVTQSPTHLIKTRGQQVTLRCSPISGHKSVSWYQQVLGQGPQFIFQYYEKEERGRGNFPDRFSARQFPNYSSELNVNALLLGDSALYLCASSSLAGGTDTQYFGPGTRLTVL.

The chain's CDR3 is CASSRDYAETQYF. In DNA, the CDR3 is TGTGCCAGCAGCCGGGACTACGCAGAGACCCAGTACTTC. The V and J genes are TRBV7-3 and TRBJ2-5, with TRBD2 matching 7 bases. This CDR3 is built from 13 residues. After removal of 5 bases from V and 4 bases from J, the junction contained 4 bases not matched to a gene. Looked up from germline, CDR1 is SGHTA and CDR2 is FQGTGA.

V gene TRBV10-2 combines with J gene TRBJ2-5, with D maybe TRBD1 (5 bases). CDR1 is WSHSY, CDR2 SAAADI, per germline. V dropped 4 bases and J dropped 6 bases, with 9 bases sitting between them. The CDR3 totals 12 residues. Here the CDR3 DNA reads TGCGCCAGCAGTGCAGGGCCGAAGACCCAGTACTTC. Its protein is CASSAGPKTQYF.

This clone has only a few counts. V and J are TRBV27 and TRBJ2-7, with TRBD2 matching 8 bases. The ends lost 7 bases at V and 3 bases at J; junction bases unmatched: 11. The CDR3 loop spans 15 amino acids. CDR1 MNHEY and CDR2 SMNVEV come from the germline V gene (reference sequence). CDR3 in amino acids: CASTERGSGNYEQYF. The CDR3 DNA follows: TGTGCCAGCACCGAACGGGGTAGCGGGAACTACGAGCAGTACTTC.

V is TRBV19 and J is TRBJ1-5; weak D call: TRBD1 (6 bases). Germline lookup yields CDR1 LNHDA and CDR2 SQIVND (reference sequence). There are 15 residues in the CDR3. V was shortened by 6 bases and J by 2 bases, with 14 bases between the two germline ends. Here the CDR3 reads CASRGGGSGNQPQHF. The CDR3 region has the DNA TGTGCCAGTAGGGGTGGGGGCAGCGGCAATCAGCCCCAGCATTTT.

V usage is TRBV28 and J usage is TRBJ2-7, with TRBD2 matching over 12 bases. The ends lost 8 bases at V and 4 bases at J; junction bases unmatched: 3. The germline V gene encodes CDR1 MDHEN and CDR2 SYDVKM. CDR3 size: 13 residues. CDR3 DNA: TGTGCCAGCGCCACTAGCGGGAGGTACGAGCAGTACTTC. This codes for CASATSGRYEQYF.

The V and J genes are TRBV28 and TRBJ1-1; TRBD1 aligns across 7 bases. Germline lookup yields CDR1 MDHEN and CDR2 SYDVKM. J was trimmed by 6 bases and V by 6 bases; bases with no gene match: 10. This CDR3 has 14 residues. CDR3 loop: CASSSGQVGAEAFF. The CDR3 coding sequence is TGTGCCAGCAGCTCCGGACAGGTCGGGGCTGAAGCTTTCTTT.

The chain links TRBV5-4 to TRBJ1-1; tentative D call: TRBD1 (6 bases). The CDR3 spans 15 residues. Germline CDR1 reads SGHNT; CDR2 reads YYREEE (reference sequence). V lost 0 bases, J lost 2 bases, and 11 bases lay in between. This CDR3 is CASSLGRGGNTEAFF. The CDR3 DNA follows: TGTGCCAGCAGCTTGGGAAGGGGGGGAAACACTGAAGCTTTCTTT. The whole variable domain, filled in from reference TRBV5-4 and TRBJ1-1, reads ETGVTQSPTHLIKTRGQQVTLRCSSQSGHNTVSWYQQALGQGPQFIFQYYREEENGRGNFPPRFSGLQFPNYSSELNVNALELDDSALYLCASSLGRGGNTEAFFGQGTRLTVV.

The V gene is TRBV2, the J gene TRBJ2-5; 8 nucleotides line up with TRBD1. Trimming cost V 11 bases and J 9 bases; bases outside gene matches: 20. The CDR3 is 15 amino acids. Looked up from germline, CDR1 is SNHLY and CDR2 is FYNNEI. For the CDR3, the DNA is TGTGCCGCCCGTGGTGGACAGGGCTCCCAAGTGGCCCAGTACTTC. Its protein product is CAARGGQGSQVAQYF.